The sequence of this TCR beta chain was determined in a study of blood T cell repertoires in COVID-19 (dated by TCRdb to about 2020). About the full investigation: Samples from collaborators originated in the United States, Italy and Spain and spanned both the acute and convalescent phases of COVID-19. Where HLA class I and class II types were available, the types were taken from metadata supplied by the sample provider, not from assay-based typing. A freely available public database, intended as a resource for researchers studying the immune response to SARS-CoV-2, is where the repertoires were released. The prospective study material was composed of cDNA or gDNA derived from T cells, B-cell-depleted T cells, or PBMCs. Sample metadata almost always included a de-identified subject ID, COVID-19 status, age in years and sex. The dataset comprised deeply sampled blood TCRbeta repertoires from subjects exposed to, actively infected with, or recovered from COVID-19. Samples came from the ongoing ImmuneRACE study (first 160 participants) plus 1,254 subjects from 6 global collaborators.

Whole blood was collected in K2EDTA tubes by collaborating institutions according to the institutions' own protocols. For TCRbeta analysis, collaborators shipped samples in one of three forms: frozen whole blood, isolated PBMCs, or DNA extracted from either of those sample types. With respect to this clone: Which antigen it targets is not known. Base qualities are missing; no much larger clone stands one base away.

The immunoSEQ Assay, a bias-controlled multiplex PCR, was used to amplify TCRbeta CDR3 regions from genomic DNA. On the authors' methods: Nucleated cell counts per sample were estimated from amplification of reference gene primers within the assay. To quantify the absolute abundance of each unique TCRbeta CDR3 rearrangement, sequence reads were collapsed and filtered. For each sample, productive Simpson clonality was calculated as the square root of Simpson's diversity index across productive rearrangements. TCRdb mirrors the immuneACCESS table, restricted to in-frame sequences. Some clones are absent from its copies; in checked studies, under half trace to an unresolved V gene, and the reason for the others is unknown. V and J calls and clone size are those listed in that table; D and trimming were worked out from the DNA. Here the sample has 140,000 to 150,000 clones; 75% to 90% occur a single time. The ten largest clonotypes hold approximately 45% of the sample.

General findings and caveats noted by the study authors: How much clinical and demographic metadata was included differed by source and by participant, and the metadata was provided uncurated.

This sequence was found in a human donor in a cohort sampled during active COVID-19. Sequencing was performed on peripheral blood.

The CDR3: CATIDKDNEQFF. Read as DNA, the sequence is TGTGCCACGATAGACAAAGACAATGAGCAGTTCTTC. The sequence links TRBV24-1 to TRBJ2-1, with the D gene uncertain. V is pared back by 10 bases and J by 5 bases, with 11 bases lying between the germline termini. The germline V gene gives CDR1 as KGHDR and CDR2 as SFDVKD. From the cysteine up to the phenylalanine, the CDR3 has a length of 12 residues. Left in the record is the CDR3 DNA by itself, 36 bases read in frame from the first base.